A single sample gave rise to the 24 T cell receptor beta chains below, sequenced in a study of T-cell reconstitution after alpha-beta-depleted transplantation in children. As it was prepared, the TCRbeta library received unique molecular identifiers. TCRdb redid the calling of the PCR reads with MiXCR, one entry per CDR3 protein. The table shows 500,000 to 600,000 distinct CDR3 sequences, with about 17% occurring only once. The sample in question was PBMCs from the stem cell graft donor, obtained from the stem cell graft. Receptors were obtained from a human donor who donated a stem cell graft to a child with acute lymphoblastic leukemia.

This chain joins TRBV7-3 and TRBJ1-2, with D possibly being TRBD1 (5 bases). With 5 bases removed from V and 7 bases from J, the gap between germline ends came to 14 bases. From germline, CDR1 is SGHTA and CDR2 FQGTGA. The CDR3 spans 13 residues. CDR3: CASSPETVGGYTF. CDR3 coding DNA: TGTGCCAGCAGCCCAGAGACAGTCGGTGGCTACACCTTC.

This clonotype has only a few counts. The junction departs from the called germline gene at one end, perhaps through a read error. The gene calls are TRBV12-3 or TRBV12-4 and TRBJ2-3, with 10 nucleotides matching TRBD2. The CDR3 contains 15 residues. CDR3 DNA: TGTGCCAGCAGGTTAGCGGGAGGCCGGGCAGATACGCAGTATTTT. This codes for CASRLAGGRADTQYF.

The chain couples TRBV12-5 to TRBJ1-4; D is possibly TRBD1 (5 bases). The CDR3 has 17 amino acids. The germline V gene has CDR1 LGHNT and CDR2 FRNRAP. Trimming shortened V by 6 bases and J by 5 bases, and 22 bases separated the two germline ends. In nucleotides, the CDR3 is TGTGCTAGTGGGCCCATCCCCCCGTCGACAGAAAATGAAAAACTGTTTTTT. As protein: CASGPIPPSTENEKLFF.

V is TRBV6-5 and J is TRBJ1-1; D is unresolved. Germline CDR1 is MNHEY and CDR2 is SVGAGI. The CDR3 totals 12 residues. Between the trimmed V and J ends, which lost 11 bases and 0 bases, there was a span of 10 bases. DNA of the CDR3: TGTGCCTCCCGCCTCCTGAACACTGAAGCTTTCTTT. This gives the protein CASRLLNTEAFF.

This clonotype turned up a few times. This chain links TRBV28 with TRBJ1-5, with a possible D match to TRBD1 (6 bases). CDR1 is MDHEN and CDR2 is SYDVKM in the germline V gene. V was shortened by 2 bases and J by 3 bases, with 11 bases between the two germline ends. The CDR3 covers 15 residues. CDR3 in DNA: TGTGCCAGCAGTTTAGCGGGGGCGAACAATCAGCCCCAGCATTTT. Translation gives CASSLAGANNQPQHF.

V is TRBV6-5 and J is TRBJ1-3; D is unresolved. This CDR3 region has 13 residues. Germline CDR1 MNHEY, CDR2 SVGAGI. V lost 2 bases and J lost 2, with 4 bases in between. Here the CDR3 reads CASSYGTGNTIYF. Here the CDR3 DNA reads TGTGCCAGCAGTTACGGCACTGGAAACACCATATATTTT.

This clonotype showed up just a few times. This chain links TRBV19 with TRBJ1-1; perhaps TRBD1 as D (6 bases). The length of the CDR3 is 15 residues. The germline V gene has CDR1 LNHDA and CDR2 SQIVND (reference sequence). Trimming left V 5 bases short and J 5 bases short, with 18 bases between. CDR3 sequence: CASSLREGGGTEAFF. The DNA for the CDR3 is TGTGCCAGTAGTCTCAGGGAAGGAGGGGGAACTGAAGCTTTCTTT.

The rearrangement joins TRBV5-8 to TRBJ2-2, with 8 bases matching TRBD2. The V gene end was trimmed by 6 bases and the J gene end by 1 base; junction bases not matched to a gene: 11. The germline CDR1 and CDR2 sequences are SGHTS and YDEGEE. The CDR3 is 17 residues long. In DNA form, the CDR3 reads TGTGCCAGCACCCCCGGTCGCCTAGCGGGGAACACCGGGGAGCTGTTTTTT. It encodes CASTPGRLAGNTGELFF.

The chain couples TRBV24-1 to TRBJ2-7; D gene uncertain. This CDR3 contains 13 residues. Germline CDR1 and CDR2: KGHDR and SFDVKD. The V end was cut by 0 bases, the J end by 5 bases, with 7 bases between. CDR3 DNA sequence: TGTGCCACCAGTGATTTGTTAAGGGACGAGCAGTACTTC. Amino acid sequence: CATSDLLRDEQYF.

CDR3 amino acids: CASSLALAGAGEQFF. The CDR3 DNA reads TGTGCCAGCAGCTTAGCGCTAGCGGGAGCGGGTGAGCAGTTCTTC. V and J are TRBV7-2 and TRBJ2-1; 10 positions match TRBD2. This CDR3 has 15 amino acids. Germline CDR1 is SGHTA and CDR2 is FQGNSA. The junction had 5 bases not matched to a gene; V was cut back by 0 bases and J by 9 bases. The complete variable domain, with remaining parts taken from reference TRBV7-2 and TRBJ2-1, reads GAGVSQSPSNKVTEKGKDVELRCDPISGHTALYWYRQSLGQGLEFLIYFQGNSAPDKSGLPSDRFSAERTGGSVSTLTIQRTQQEDSAVYLCASSLALAGAGEQFFGPGTRLTVL.

This clonotype was seen only once. The rearrangement joins TRBV7-8 to TRBJ2-2, with 10 bases that match TRBD2. CDR1 is SGHVS and CDR2 is FQNEAQ in the germline V gene. This CDR3 spans 15 amino acids. V lost 2 bases and J lost 6; bases outside the gene matches: 3. In nucleotides, the CDR3 is TGTGCCAGCAGCTTATCGGGACTAGCGCCCGGGGAGCTGTTTTTT. Translating it yields CASSLSGLAPGELFF.

This clonotype occurred a few times. The CDR3 DNA follows: TGTGCCAGCAGCTTATCGAAAATCGCGGGAGGGGGAAATGAGCAGTTCTTC. Residues: CASSLSKIAGGGNEQFF. This rearrangement joins TRBV7-6 to TRBJ2-1, with 9 positions matching TRBD2. Germline loops: CDR1 SGHVS, CDR2 FNYEAQ. The CDR3 has 17 residues. Trimming at V came to 2 bases and at J to 7 bases, leaving 12 bases not matched to a gene.

This clonotype was observed a few times. The rearrangement links TRBV5-1 to TRBJ2-7; 11 bases align to TRBD2. The CDR3 totals 15 residues. After removal of 5 bases from V and 0 bases from J, the junction contained 4 bases not matched to a gene. The germline V gene has CDR1 SGHRS and CDR2 YFSETQ. The CDR3 spells CASRPGTSGSYEQYF. Written as DNA, the CDR3 is TGCGCCAGCAGACCGGGGACTAGCGGCTCCTACGAGCAGTACTTC.

The gene calls are TRBV27 and TRBJ1-2; 8 positions agree with TRBD1. Germline V CDR1 and CDR2: MNHEY, SMNVEV (reference sequence). The CDR3 consists of 15 residues. The V segment lost 8 bases and the J segment 5 bases; nucleotides outside the gene matches: 13. The CDR3 nucleotides are TGTGCCAGCGGGATGGGACAGGCACTACCTTATGGCTACACCTTC. Translation: CASGMGQALPYGYTF.

This clonotype has a handful of counts. The chain carries TRBV11-1 and TRBJ2-4; D is possibly TRBD2 (6 bases). The ends were cut back, 2 bases at V and 0 bases at J, with 23 bases in the middle. This CDR3 comprises 20 residues. CDR1 SGHAT and CDR2 FQDESV come from the germline V gene (reference sequence). For the CDR3, the DNA is TGTGCCAGCAGCTTAAGTAATGTCGGAGGGACTTCTCTAGCCAAAAACATTCAGTACTTC. Translated: CASSLSNVGGTSLAKNIQYF.

In this sample, this clonotype turned up many times. The chain carries TRBV4-1 and TRBJ2-7, with D perhaps matching TRBD2 (7 bases). V lost 0 bases and J lost 6, with 15 bases in between. The CDR3 totals 15 residues. CDR1 is MGHRA and CDR2 is YSYEKL in the germline V gene. CDR3: CASSQEGGGPSEQYF. CDR3 bases: TGCGCCAGCAGCCAAGAAGGGGGAGGGCCAAGCGAGCAGTACTTC.

This clonotype was observed a few times. This sequence joins TRBV19 and TRBJ1-1; no firm D call. CDR3 length equals 13 residues. Germline assignment: CDR1 LNHDA and CDR2 SQIVND (reference sequence). The V end was cut by 5 bases, the J end by 1 base, with 8 bases between. The CDR3 bases are TGTGCCAGTAGTCGCCGGCCGAACACTGAAGCTTTCTTT. Its protein product is CASSRRPNTEAFF. The variable domain in full, with the rest retrieved from reference TRBV19 and TRBJ1-1, is DGGITQSPKYLFRKEGQNVTLSCEQNLNHDAMYWYRQDPGQGLRLIYYSQIVNDFQKGDIAEGYSVSREKKESFPLTVTSAQKNPTAFYLCASSRRPNTEAFFGQGTRLTVV.

This clonotype was counted between two and nine times. This rearrangement joins TRBV7-6 to TRBJ2-1; TRBD1 matches at 9 bases. In germline, CDR1 is SGHVS, CDR2 FNYEAQ. The V and J ends lost 4 bases and 7 bases, in that order; junction bases with no gene match: 11. The CDR3 length is 16 residues. CDR3 sequence reads: CASSYPAGQGSNEQFF. CDR3 sequence (DNA): TGTGCCAGCAGCTACCCGGCGGGACAGGGCTCGAATGAGCAGTTCTTC.

This chain links TRBV29-1 with TRBJ1-1; possible D gene TRBD1, 5 bases. This CDR3 spans 15 amino acids. Per germline, CDR1 SQVTM and CDR2 ANQGSEA. The V and J ends lost 5 bases and 1 base respectively, with 17 bases between them. CDR3 nucleotides: TGCAGCGTTATTGGCCCGGGGGAGGAGAACACTGAAGCTTTCTTT. It encodes CSVIGPGEENTEAFF.

The chain employs TRBV4-1 and TRBJ2-5, with 12 bases that match TRBD2. Losses at the gene ends were 6 bases for V and 1 base for J; bases not matched to a gene: 3. In germline, CDR1 is MGHRA, CDR2 YSYEKL. This CDR3 has 15 amino acids. DNA of the CDR3: TGCGCCAGCAGATCGACTAGCGGGAGCCAAGAGACCCAGTACTTC. This codes for CASRSTSGSQETQYF.

The chain links TRBV27 to TRBJ2-5; 9 nucleotides line up with TRBD2. V was pared by 4 bases and J by 1 base, with 4 bases of the junction left unmatched. The germline V gene encodes CDR1 MNHEY and CDR2 SMNVEV (reference sequence). The CDR3 loop spans 15 amino acids. CDR3 region: CASSWLAGSQETQYF. The CDR3 region has the DNA TGTGCCAGCAGTTGGCTAGCGGGGAGCCAAGAGACCCAGTACTTC.

The genes are TRBV4-1 and TRBJ1-1, with D hard to call. Germline loops: CDR1 MGHRA, CDR2 YSYEKL. There are 13 residues in the CDR3. The germline V and J ends were trimmed by 1 base and 8 bases, with 11 bases remaining between them. CDR3 DNA sequence: TGCGCCAGCAGCCAAGGTAATTGGCTAGAAGCTTTCTTT. It yields the protein CASSQGNWLEAFF.

The rearrangement links TRBV29-1 to TRBJ2-3, with 7 bases matching TRBD2. The length of the CDR3 is 14 residues. The germline gives CDR1 SQVTM, CDR2 ANQGSEA. With 1 base clipped from V and 8 bases from J, the junction kept 9 bases outside the gene matches. The CDR3 reads CSVEGGASGPTQYF. In DNA form, the CDR3 reads TGCAGCGTTGAAGGAGGGGCTAGCGGCCCTACGCAGTATTTT.

This chain links TRBV6-1 with TRBJ1-6; 11 nucleotides align to TRBD1. V was pared by 6 bases and J by 11 bases, with 6 bases of the junction left unmatched. Germline loops: CDR1 MNHNS, CDR2 SASEGT. The CDR3 runs 14 residues. This chain's CDR3 is CASRRGQGEPPLHF. The CDR3 bases are TGTGCCAGCAGGCGGGGACAGGGGGAACCACCCCTCCACTTT.